A selection of T cell receptor beta chains follows, all from one sample in a study of blood T cells in healthy people across ages. TCRdb called the 5' RACE reads again in MiXCR, with one record for every CDR3 protein. The repertoire holds more than 450,000 distinct CDR3 sequences, 25% to 35% seen once, with roughly 3.5% in the top ten. Another study also made use of these data, one on T cells of mothers and their children.

The specimen was blood. The receptors stem from a boy aged 2 to 10 in good health. Each CDR3 is given with its conserved first and last residue.

v_call	j_call	cdr3_aa
TRBV9	TRBJ1-4	CASSPGQSATNEKLFF
TRBV6-6	TRBJ2-3	CASSYRAPSTDTQYF
TRBV6-5	TRBJ1-6	CASSYSTGVENSPLHF
TRBV6-1	TRBJ2-5	CASSGLAGEPQETQYF
TRBV7-9	TRBJ2-4	CASSAVTGTERIQYF
TRBV7-2	TRBJ1-1	CASSSAGVVNTEAFF
TRBV7-9	TRBJ2-2	CASSSTGVPNTGELFF
TRBV11-1	TRBJ2-5	CASSPLTSLETQYF
TRBV4-3	TRBJ2-7	CASSQGLLSYEQYF
TRBV9	TRBJ2-2	CASSVAQRSNTGELFF
TRBV27	TRBJ1-6	CASSLRRSPLHF
TRBV7-6	TRBJ2-1	CASSSRYGTYPYNEQFF
TRBV7-6	TRBJ2-2	CASTLVASQLFF
TRBV24-1	TRBJ2-1	CATSDPTGNEQFF
TRBV3-1	TRBJ2-4	CASSQVLTSIQYF
TRBV11-2	TRBJ2-3	CASSLVRGGVGTDTQYF
TRBV12-3/TRBV12-4	TRBJ2-2	CASSLVSGGAIGELFF
TRBV6-5	TRBJ1-3	CASSRDRISGNTIYF
TRBV7-2	TRBJ1-2	CASSLYKADGYTF
TRBV6-6	TRBJ1-1	CASSYGGGGTEAFF
TRBV6-5	TRBJ1-1	CASSYSIVMGTEAFF
TRBV2	TRBJ1-2	CASSDYSNYGYTF
TRBV30	TRBJ2-7	CAWSVQGSEQYF
TRBV11-2	TRBJ1-1	CASSFGLPTNTEAFF
TRBV12-3/TRBV12-4	TRBJ1-5	CASSQGDNSNQPQHF
TRBV5-1	TRBJ1-2	CASSWGDGPHGYTF
TRBV2	TRBJ2-5	CASREAGTSRETQYF
TRBV11-2	NA	CASSLPRDEQFF
TRBV12-3/TRBV12-4	TRBJ2-1	CASTWGRATYNEQFF
TRBV12-3/TRBV12-4	TRBJ1-2	CASSLRTEGGYTF
TRBV2	TRBJ2-1	CASSVSSGARF
TRBV3-1	TRBJ1-1	CASSQARTTEAFF
TRBV7-3	TRBJ2-4	CASSLLGREDIQYF
TRBV7-9	TRBJ2-1	CASSIPPEGSNEQFF
TRBV7-9	TRBJ1-2	CASSSGTGRAYGYTF
TRBV6-1	TRBJ2-2	CASVGSGQGRTGELFF
TRBV25-1	NA	CASSESGRGRNNEQFF
TRBV10-3	TRBJ2-7	CAISDDSSYEQYF
TRBV12-3/TRBV12-4	TRBJ2-6	CASSEPPGLRSGADVLTF
TRBV12-3/TRBV12-4	TRBJ2-1	CASRSSSGTYNEQFF
TRBV29-1	TRBJ2-1	CSVEASGGYEQFF
TRBV5-1	TRBJ2-2	CASSRPDVRSTGELFF
TRBV5-1	TRBJ2-5	CASSLIGSGEETQYF
TRBV4-3	TRBJ2-1	CASSQDVSGTSGRGNNEQFF
TRBV6-1	TRBJ1-2	CASSPPTPGTGGGLTYTF
TRBV7-2	TRBJ1-1	CASRPGGNTEAFF
TRBV29-1	TRBJ1-1	CSVEYRAQNTEAFF
TRBV5-1	TRBJ2-7	CASGQGYEQYF
TRBV6-5	TRBJ2-5	CASSYRREGLRETQYF